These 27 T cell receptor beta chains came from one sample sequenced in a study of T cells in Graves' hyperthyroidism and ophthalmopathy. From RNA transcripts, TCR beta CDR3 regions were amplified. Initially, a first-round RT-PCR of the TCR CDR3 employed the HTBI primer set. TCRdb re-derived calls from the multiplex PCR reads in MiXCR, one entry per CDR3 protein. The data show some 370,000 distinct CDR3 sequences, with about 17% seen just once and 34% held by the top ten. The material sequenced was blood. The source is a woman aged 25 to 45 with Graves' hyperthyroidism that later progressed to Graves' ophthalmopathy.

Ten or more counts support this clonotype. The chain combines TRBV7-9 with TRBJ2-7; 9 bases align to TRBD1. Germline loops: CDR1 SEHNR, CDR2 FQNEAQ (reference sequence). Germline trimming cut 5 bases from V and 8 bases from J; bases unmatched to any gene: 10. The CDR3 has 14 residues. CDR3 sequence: CASSLGTGTIKQYF. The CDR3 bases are TGTGCCAGCAGCCTAGGGACAGGGACTATTAAGCAGTACTTC.

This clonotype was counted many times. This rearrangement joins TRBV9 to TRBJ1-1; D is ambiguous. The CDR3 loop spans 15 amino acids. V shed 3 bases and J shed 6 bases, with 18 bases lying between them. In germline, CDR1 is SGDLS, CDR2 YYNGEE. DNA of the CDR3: TGTGCCAGCAGCGGGAGTGAGGGTTTTTTACCTGAAGCTTTCTTT. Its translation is CASSGSEGFLPEAFF.

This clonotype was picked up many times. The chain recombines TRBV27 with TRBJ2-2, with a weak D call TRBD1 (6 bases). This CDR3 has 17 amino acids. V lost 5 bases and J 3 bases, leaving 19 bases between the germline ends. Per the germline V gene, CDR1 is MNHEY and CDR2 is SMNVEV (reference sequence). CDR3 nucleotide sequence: TGTGCCAGCAGTCCACAACGGTGGGACACCTACACCGGGGAGCTGTTTTTT. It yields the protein CASSPQRWDTYTGELFF.

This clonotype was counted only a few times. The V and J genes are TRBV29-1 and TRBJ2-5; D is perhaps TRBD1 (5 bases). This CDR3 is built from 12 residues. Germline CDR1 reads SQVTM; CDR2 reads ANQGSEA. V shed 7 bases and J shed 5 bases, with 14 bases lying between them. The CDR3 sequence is CSGQGGGETQYF. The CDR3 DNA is TGCAGCGGGCAGGGTGGTGGGGAGACCCAGTACTTC.

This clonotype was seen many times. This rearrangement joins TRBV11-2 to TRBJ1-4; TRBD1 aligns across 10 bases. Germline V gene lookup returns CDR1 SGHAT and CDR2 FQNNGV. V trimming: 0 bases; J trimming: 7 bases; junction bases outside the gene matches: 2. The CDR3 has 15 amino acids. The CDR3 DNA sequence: TGTGCCAGCAGCTTAGAGACAGGGGGCGGTGAAAAACTGTTTTTT. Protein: CASSLETGGGEKLFF.

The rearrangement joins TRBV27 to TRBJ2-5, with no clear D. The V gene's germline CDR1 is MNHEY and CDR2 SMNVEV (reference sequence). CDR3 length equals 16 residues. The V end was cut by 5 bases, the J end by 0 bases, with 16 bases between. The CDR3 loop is CASSATAIQDQETQYF. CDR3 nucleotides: TGTGCCAGCAGTGCGACCGCTATTCAGGACCAAGAGACCCAGTACTTC.

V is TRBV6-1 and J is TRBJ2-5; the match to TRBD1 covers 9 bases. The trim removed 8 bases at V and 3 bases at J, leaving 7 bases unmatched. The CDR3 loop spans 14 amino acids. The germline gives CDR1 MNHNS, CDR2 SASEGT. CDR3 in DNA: TGTGCCAGCCGCCCCGACAGGGGGAAAGAGACCCAGTACTTC. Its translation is CASRPDRGKETQYF.

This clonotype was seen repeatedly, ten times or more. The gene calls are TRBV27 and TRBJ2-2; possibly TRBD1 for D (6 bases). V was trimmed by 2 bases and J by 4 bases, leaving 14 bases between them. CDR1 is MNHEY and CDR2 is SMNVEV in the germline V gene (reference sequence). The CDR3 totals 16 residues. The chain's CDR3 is CASSLHTGTLTGELFF. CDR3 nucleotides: TGTGCCAGCAGTTTACATACCGGGACACTCACCGGGGAGCTGTTTTTT.

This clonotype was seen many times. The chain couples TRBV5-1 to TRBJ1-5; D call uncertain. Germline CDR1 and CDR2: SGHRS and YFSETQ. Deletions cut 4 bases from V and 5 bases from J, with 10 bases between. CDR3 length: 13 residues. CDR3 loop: CASSALPHQPQHF. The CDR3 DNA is TGCGCCAGCAGCGCTCTACCACATCAGCCCCAGCATTTT.

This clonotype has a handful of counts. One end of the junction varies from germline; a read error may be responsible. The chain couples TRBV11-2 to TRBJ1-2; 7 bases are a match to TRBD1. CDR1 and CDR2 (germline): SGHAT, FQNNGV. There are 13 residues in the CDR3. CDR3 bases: TGTGCCAGCAGCTCGACAGGGACCTATGGCTACGCCTTC. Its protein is CASSSTGTYGYAF.

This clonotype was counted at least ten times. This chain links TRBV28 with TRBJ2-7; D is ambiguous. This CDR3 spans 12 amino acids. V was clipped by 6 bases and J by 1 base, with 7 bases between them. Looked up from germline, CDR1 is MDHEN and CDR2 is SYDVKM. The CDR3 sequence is CASRDVSYEQYF. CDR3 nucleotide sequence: TGTGCCAGCAGGGACGTATCCTACGAGCAGTACTTC.

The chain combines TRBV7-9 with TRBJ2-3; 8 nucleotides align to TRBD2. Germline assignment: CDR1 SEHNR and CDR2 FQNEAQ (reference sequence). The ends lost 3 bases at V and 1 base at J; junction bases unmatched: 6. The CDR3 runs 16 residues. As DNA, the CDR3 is TGTGCCAGCAGCTTCTTACTAGCGGAAGGCACAGATACGCAGTATTTT. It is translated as CASSFLLAEGTDTQYF. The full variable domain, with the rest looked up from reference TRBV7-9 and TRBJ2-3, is DTGVSQNPRHKITKRGQNVTFRCDPISEHNRLYWYRQTLGQGPEFLTYFQNEAQLEKSRLLSDRFSAERPKGSFSTLEIQRTEQGDSAMYLCASSFLLAEGTDTQYFGPGTRLTVL.

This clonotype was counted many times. In DNA, the CDR3 is TGTGCCAGTAGTATTCAGACAGGGAACACTGAAGCTTTCTTT. This codes for CASSIQTGNTEAFF. The V gene is TRBV19, the J gene TRBJ1-1; a possible D gene is TRBD1 (6 bases). Trimming took 3 bases from V and 1 from J, leaving 9 bases between them. Germline-derived CDR1 and CDR2 are LNHDA and SQIVND (reference sequence). The CDR3 runs to 14 residues.

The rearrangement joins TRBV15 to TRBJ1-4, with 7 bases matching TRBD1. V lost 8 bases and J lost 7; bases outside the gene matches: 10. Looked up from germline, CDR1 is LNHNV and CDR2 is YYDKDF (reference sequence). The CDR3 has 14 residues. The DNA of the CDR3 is TGTGCCACCGGCCGACAGGGTTTGGGTGAAAAACTGTTTTTT. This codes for CATGRQGLGEKLFF.

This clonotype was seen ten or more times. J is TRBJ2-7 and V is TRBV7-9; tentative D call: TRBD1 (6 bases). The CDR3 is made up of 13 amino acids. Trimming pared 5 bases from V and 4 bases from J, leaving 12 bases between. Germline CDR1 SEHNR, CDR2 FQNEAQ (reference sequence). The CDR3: CASSQTQGYEQYF. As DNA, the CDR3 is TGTGCCAGCAGCCAAACACAGGGATACGAGCAGTACTTC.

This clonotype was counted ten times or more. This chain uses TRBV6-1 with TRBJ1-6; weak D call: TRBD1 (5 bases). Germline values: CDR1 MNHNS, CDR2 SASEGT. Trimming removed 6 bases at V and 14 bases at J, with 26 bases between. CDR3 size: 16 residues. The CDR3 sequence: CASSLTTGVPLGTLHF. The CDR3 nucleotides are TGTGCCAGCAGCCTTACAACAGGCGTCCCCTTGGGGACCCTCCACTTT.

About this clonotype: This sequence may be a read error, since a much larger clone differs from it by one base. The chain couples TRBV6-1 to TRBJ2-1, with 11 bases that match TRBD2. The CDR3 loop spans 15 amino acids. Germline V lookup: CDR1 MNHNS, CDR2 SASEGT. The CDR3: CASSGRLAGNNEQLF. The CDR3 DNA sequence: TGTGCCAGCAGTGGGAGACTAGCGGGGAACAATGAGCAGCTCTTC.

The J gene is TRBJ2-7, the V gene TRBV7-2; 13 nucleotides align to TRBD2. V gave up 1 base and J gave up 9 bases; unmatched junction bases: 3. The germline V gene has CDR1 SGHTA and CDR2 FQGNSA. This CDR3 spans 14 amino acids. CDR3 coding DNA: TGTGCCAGCAGCTTAGATACTAGCGGGAGGGGGCAGTACTTC. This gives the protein CASSLDTSGRGQYF.

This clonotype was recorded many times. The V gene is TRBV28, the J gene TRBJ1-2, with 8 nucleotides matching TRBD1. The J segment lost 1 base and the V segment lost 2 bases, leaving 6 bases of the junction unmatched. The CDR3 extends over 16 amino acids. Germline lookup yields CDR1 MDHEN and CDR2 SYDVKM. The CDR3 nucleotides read TGTGCCAGCAGTTTAATGGGGACAGGCAATAACTATGGCTACACCTTC. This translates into CASSLMGTGNNYGYTF.

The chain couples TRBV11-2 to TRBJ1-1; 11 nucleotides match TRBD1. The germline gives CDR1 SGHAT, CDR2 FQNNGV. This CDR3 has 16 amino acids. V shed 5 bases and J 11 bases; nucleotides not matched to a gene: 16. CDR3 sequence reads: CASSTPGGTGGRGAFF. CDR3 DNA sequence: TGTGCCAGCAGCACCCCTGGCGGGACAGGGGGGAGAGGGGCTTTCTTT. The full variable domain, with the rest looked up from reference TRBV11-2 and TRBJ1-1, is EAGVAQSPRYKIIEKRQSVAFWCNPISGHATLYWYQQILGQGPKLLIQFQNNGVVDDSQLPKDRFSAERLKGVDSTLKIQPAKLEDSAVYLCASSTPGGTGGRGAFFGQGTRLTVV.

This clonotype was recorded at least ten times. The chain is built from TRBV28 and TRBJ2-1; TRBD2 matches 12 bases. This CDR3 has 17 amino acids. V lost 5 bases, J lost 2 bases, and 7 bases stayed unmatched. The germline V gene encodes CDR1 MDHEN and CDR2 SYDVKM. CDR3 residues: CASSPRTSGEAYNEQFF. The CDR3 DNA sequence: TGTGCCAGCAGTCCTCGGACTAGCGGGGAGGCCTACAATGAGCAGTTCTTC. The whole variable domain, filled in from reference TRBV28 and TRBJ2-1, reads DVKVTQSSRYLVKRTGEKVFLECVQDMDHENMFWYRQDPGLGLRLIYFSYDVKMKEKGDIPEGYSVSREKKERFSLILESASTNQTSMYLCASSPRTSGEAYNEQFFGPGTRLTVL.

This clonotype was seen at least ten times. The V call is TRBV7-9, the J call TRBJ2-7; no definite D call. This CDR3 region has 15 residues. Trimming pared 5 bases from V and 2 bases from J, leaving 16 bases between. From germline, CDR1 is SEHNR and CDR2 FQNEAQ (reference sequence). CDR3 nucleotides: TGTGCCAGCAGCCCCCCCGTGATGTCTCCCTACGAGCAGTACTTC. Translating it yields CASSPPVMSPYEQYF. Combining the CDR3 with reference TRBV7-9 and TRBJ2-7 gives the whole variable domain DTGVSQNPRHKITKRGQNVTFRCDPISEHNRLYWYRQTLGQGPEFLTYFQNEAQLEKSRLLSDRFSAERPKGSFSTLEIQRTEQGDSAMYLCASSPPVMSPYEQYFGPGTRLTVT.

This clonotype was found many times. The CDR3 coding sequence is TGTGCCAGCAGCCGAGGACTAGACCCTAACTACGAGCAGTACTTC. It specifies CASSRGLDPNYEQYF. The chain recombines TRBV3-1 with TRBJ2-7, with 7 bases matching TRBD2. There are 15 residues in the CDR3. CDR1 is LGHDT and CDR2 is YNNKEL in the germline V gene (reference sequence). With 4 bases clipped from V and 3 bases from J, the junction kept 9 bases outside the gene matches.

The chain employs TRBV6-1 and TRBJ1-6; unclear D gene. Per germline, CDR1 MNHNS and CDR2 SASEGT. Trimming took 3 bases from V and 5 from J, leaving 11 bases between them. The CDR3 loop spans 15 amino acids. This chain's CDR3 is CASSERTPDNSPLHF. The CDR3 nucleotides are TGTGCCAGCAGTGAGAGGACCCCAGATAATTCACCCCTCCACTTT.

The CDR3 reads CASSLDRAGRSTEAFF. The DNA for the CDR3 is TGCGCCAGCAGTTTGGACAGGGCCGGGAGGAGCACTGAAGCTTTCTTT. The chain links TRBV4-1 to TRBJ1-1; 8 positions agree with TRBD1. CDR1 is MGHRA, CDR2 YSYEKL, per germline. This CDR3 is built from 16 residues. V shed 6 bases and J 4 bases; nucleotides not matched to a gene: 13.

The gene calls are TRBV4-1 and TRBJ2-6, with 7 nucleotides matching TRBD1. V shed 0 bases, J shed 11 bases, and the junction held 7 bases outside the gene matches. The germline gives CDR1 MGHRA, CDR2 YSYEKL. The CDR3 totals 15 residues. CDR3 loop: CASSQDISQGDVLTF. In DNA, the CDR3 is TGCGCCAGCAGCCAAGATATCTCGCAGGGGGACGTCCTGACTTTC.

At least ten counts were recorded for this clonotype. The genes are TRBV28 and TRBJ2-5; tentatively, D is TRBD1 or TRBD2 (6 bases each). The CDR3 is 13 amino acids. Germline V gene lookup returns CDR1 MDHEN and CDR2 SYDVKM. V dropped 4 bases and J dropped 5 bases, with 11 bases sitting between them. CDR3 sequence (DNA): TGTGCCAGCAGTTCGGGGGCCTTGGAGACCCAGTACTTC. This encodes CASSSGALETQYF.